Listed below are T cell receptor beta chains from one sample, sequenced in a study of control samples from healthy donors and cancer patients. Profiled with immunoSEQ multiplex PCR; TCRdb holds only in-frame clones, not every one. In the table there are some 70,000 clones, approximately 84% of which are singletons. The sequencing input was PBMCs. These receptors were obtained from a woman aged 45-59 years with lung cancer. The CDR3 runs from the conserved cysteine through the conserved F or W. The order of the fields is J gene, clone size, D gene, V gene, CDR3 protein, CDR3 DNA. D genes are given only for firm matches. Not all rows give a size; the values are once, few, many and, for expanded clones, a class.

J: TRBJ1-1
size: once
D: .
V: TRBV7-9
CDR3: CASSDTERVEAFF
DNA: TGTGCCAGCAGCGATACAGAGAGGGTTGAAGCTTTCTTT

J: TRBJ1-1
size: .
D: .
V: TRBV29-1
CDR3: CSVDLRRGNTEAFF
DNA: TGCAGCGTTGACCTGCGCAGAGGGAACACTGAAGCTTTCTTT

J: TRBJ1-1
size: .
D: TRBD1
V: TRBV5-1
CDR3: CASSLGLTGGRGTEAFF
DNA: TGCGCCAGCAGCTTGGGCCTGACAGGGGGCCGAGGCACTGAAGCTTTCTTT

J: TRBJ2-1
size: .
D: .
V: TRBV24-1
CDR3: CATSDFGSYNEQFF
DNA: TGTGCCACCAGTGATTTCGGGTCCTACAATGAGCAGTTCTTC

J: TRBJ1-1
size: .
D: .
V: TRBV7-2
CDR3: CASSLQRNTEAFF
DNA: TGTGCCAGCAGCTTACAACGGAACACTGAAGCTTTCTTT

J: TRBJ1-1
size: .
D: .
V: TRBV10-2
CDR3: CASSDAGWRTEAFF
DNA: TGCGCCAGCAGTGATGCGGGTTGGAGAACTGAAGCTTTCTTT

J: TRBJ1-4
size: .
D: TRBD1
V: TRBV3-1/TRBV3-2
CDR3: CASSRRTGFNEKLFF
DNA: TGTGCCAGCAGCCGCAGGACAGGATTTAATGAAAAACTGTTTTTT

J: TRBJ2-7
size: .
D: .
V: TRBV7-9
CDR3: CASSLGAAQGYEQYF
DNA: TGTGCCAGCAGCTTAGGAGCAGCCCAGGGATACGAGCAGTACTTC

J: TRBJ1-1
size: .
D: TRBD1
V: TRBV5-1
CDR3: CASSLRGQLNTEAFF
DNA: TGCGCCAGCAGCTTGAGGGGACAGCTGAACACTGAAGCTTTCTTT

J: TRBJ1-1
size: .
D: .
V: TRBV19
CDR3: CATINFRVENTEAFF
DNA: TGTGCCACTATTAATTTCAGGGTGGAGAACACTGAAGCTTTCTTT

J: TRBJ1-1
size: .
D: TRBD1
V: TRBV5-4
CDR3: CASSWERGQTEAFF
DNA: TGTGCCAGCAGCTGGGAAAGGGGACAGACTGAAGCTTTCTTT

J: TRBJ1-1
size: .
D: .
V: TRBV7-2
CDR3: CASSQSPEREAFF
DNA: TGTGCCAGCAGCCAGTCCCCAGAACGTGAAGCTTTCTTT

J: TRBJ1-1
size: .
D: TRBD1
V: TRBV28
CDR3: CASMQRGPGGTEAFF
DNA: TGTGCCAGCATGCAAAGGGGGCCAGGTGGCACTGAAGCTTTCTTT

J: TRBJ1-3
size: .
D: .
V: TRBV29-1
CDR3: CSVEDQGFSSGNTIYF
DNA: TGCAGCGTTGAAGATCAGGGGTTTTCCTCTGGAAACACCATATATTTT

J: TRBJ1-1
size: .
D: TRBD1
V: TRBV5-5
CDR3: CASSFIITGTGGTEAFF
DNA: TGTGCCAGCAGCTTCATAATAACAGGGACAGGGGGCACTGAAGCTTTCTTT

J: TRBJ1-6
size: .
D: TRBD1
V: TRBV19
CDR3: CASSRRDRGLNNSPLHF
DNA: TGTGCCAGTAGTCGCCGGGACAGGGGGCTAAATAATTCACCCCTCCACTTT

J: TRBJ1-1
size: .
D: .
V: TRBV29-1
CDR3: CSVVWRQMNTEAFF
DNA: TGCAGCGTTGTTTGGAGACAGATGAACACTGAAGCTTTCTTT

J: TRBJ1-1
size: .
D: TRBD1
V: TRBV27
CDR3: CASSAGDRGRAFF
DNA: TGTGCCAGCAGTGCCGGGGACAGGGGTAGGGCTTTCTTT

J: TRBJ1-1
size: .
D: .
V: TRBV2
CDR3: CASSGGTMNTEAFF
DNA: TGTGCCAGCAGTGGGGGCACAATGAACACTGAAGCTTTCTTT

J: TRBJ1-3
size: .
D: .
V: TRBV9
CDR3: CASSVDRTAVSGNTIYF
DNA: TGTGCCAGCAGCGTAGATAGGACCGCCGTCTCTGGAAACACCATATATTTT

J: TRBJ2-7
size: once
D: .
V: TRBV9
CDR3: CASSVGPGTHTGYEQYF
DNA: TGTGCCAGCAGCGTAGGCCCAGGTACTCATACGGGCTACGAGCAGTACTTC

J: TRBJ1-2
size: once
D: TRBD1
V: TRBV5-6
CDR3: CASSFATGDGYTF
DNA: TGTGCCAGCAGCTTTGCCACAGGGGATGGCTACACCTTC

J: TRBJ1-2
size: .
D: .
V: TRBV9
CDR3: CASSVEIRLQDGYTF
DNA: TGTGCCAGCAGCGTAGAGATTAGATTGCAGGATGGCTACACCTTC

J: TRBJ1-1
size: .
D: .
V: TRBV30
CDR3: CAWIRTDMNTEAFF
DNA: TGTGCCTGGATCAGGACAGATATGAACACTGAAGCTTTCTTT

J: TRBJ1-2
size: .
D: .
V: TRBV7-2
CDR3: CASSLAGGSSNYGYTF
DNA: TGTGCCAGCAGCTTAGCAGGGGGGAGTTCTAACTATGGCTACACCTTC

J: TRBJ2-7
size: .
D: .
V: TRBV11-3
CDR3: CASSFPGLEQYF
DNA: TGTGCCAGCAGCTTCCCAGGGCTCGAGCAGTACTTC

J: TRBJ1-5
size: .
D: .
V: TRBV3-1/TRBV3-2
CDR3: CASSFRDVKQPQHF
DNA: TGTGCCAGCAGTTTCAGGGATGTAAAGCAGCCCCAGCATTTT

J: TRBJ1-4
size: .
D: TRBD1
V: TRBV27
CDR3: CASSYRQGKEKLFF
DNA: TGTGCCAGCAGTTACCGACAGGGGAAGGAAAAACTGTTTTTT

J: TRBJ2-3
size: .
D: TRBD2
V: TRBV6-5
CDR3: CASRTSGAQNTQYF
DNA: TGTGCCAGCCGGACTAGCGGGGCCCAGAATACGCAGTATTTT

J: TRBJ1-5
size: .
D: .
V: TRBV2
CDR3: CASSEGTVGQPQHF
DNA: TGTGCCAGCAGTGAGGGAACTGTTGGGCAGCCCCAGCATTTT

J: TRBJ2-2
size: .
D: .
V: TRBV5-1
CDR3: CASRGQGPTGELFF
DNA: TGCGCCAGCAGAGGGCAGGGGCCCACCGGGGAGCTGTTTTTT

J: TRBJ2-7
size: .
D: TRBD1
V: TRBV7-9
CDR3: CASSHPRGQDYEQYF
DNA: TGTGCCAGCAGCCATCCCCGGGGACAGGACTACGAGCAGTACTTC

J: TRBJ1-1
size: .
D: .
V: TRBV10-2
CDR3: CASSELKQTLRYFEAFF
DNA: TGCGCCAGCAGTGAATTAAAACAGACGCTTCGGTACTTTGAAGCTTTCTTT

J: TRBJ1-2
size: .
D: .
V: TRBV18
CDR3: CASSTDGTYGYTF
DNA: TGTGCCAGCTCAACGGACGGTACTTATGGCTACACCTTC

J: TRBJ1-1
size: .
D: .
V: TRBV7-3
CDR3: CASSLPPGVGTEAFF
DNA: TGTGCCAGCAGCTTGCCGCCCGGGGTAGGAACTGAAGCTTTCTTT

J: TRBJ2-5
size: .
D: TRBD1
V: TRBV6-2/TRBV6-3
CDR3: CASSYDRGSGETQYF
DNA: TGTGCCAGCAGTTACGACAGGGGCTCGGGTGAGACCCAGTACTTC

J: TRBJ1-5
size: once
D: .
V: TRBV10-3
CDR3: CAISGDFNQPQHF
DNA: TGTGCCATCAGCGGGGACTTCAATCAGCCCCAGCATTTT

J: TRBJ2-3
size: .
D: TRBD2
V: TRBV7-2
CDR3: CASSLRVAGGDTQYF
DNA: TGTGCCAGCAGCTTACGTGTAGCGGGGGGTGATACGCAGTATTTT

J: TRBJ2-7
size: .
D: .
V: TRBV11-3
CDR3: CASSSGFRSYEQYF
DNA: TGTGCCAGCAGTTCAGGGTTCCGATCCTACGAGCAGTACTTC

J: TRBJ2-1
size: .
D: TRBD1
V: TRBV11-3
CDR3: CASSSRDRAYNEQFF
DNA: TGTGCCAGCAGCTCCCGGGACAGGGCCTACAATGAGCAGTTCTTC

J: TRBJ2-1
size: .
D: TRBD2
V: TRBV29-1
CDR3: CSVESSGGMRYNEQFF
DNA: TGCAGCGTTGAATCTAGCGGGGGAATGAGGTACAATGAGCAGTTCTTC

J: TRBJ2-1
size: .
D: .
V: TRBV11-2
CDR3: CASSSGHNLRNEQFF
DNA: TGTGCCAGCAGTTCGGGACATAATTTACGCAATGAGCAGTTCTTC

J: TRBJ1-2
size: .
D: TRBD1
V: TRBV19
CDR3: CASSPGQGGYGYTF
DNA: TGTGCCAGTAGTCCGGGACAGGGCGGCTATGGCTACACCTTC

J: TRBJ1-5
size: .
D: .
V: TRBV6-2/TRBV6-3
CDR3: CASSYSSGTGNQPQHF
DNA: TGTGCCAGCAGTTACTCGTCAGGGACGGGCAATCAGCCCCAGCATTTT

J: TRBJ1-3
size: .
D: .
V: TRBV5-4
CDR3: CASREGGRGNTIYF
DNA: TGTGCCAGCAGGGAGGGGGGAAGAGGAAACACCATATATTTT

J: TRBJ1-6
size: .
D: .
V: TRBV3-1/TRBV3-2
CDR3: CASSQINSPLHF
DNA: TGTGCCAGCAGCCAGATAAATTCACCCCTCCACTTT

J: TRBJ2-2
size: .
D: TRBD2
V: TRBV5-4
CDR3: CASSLSGGAMAGELFF
DNA: TGTGCCAGCAGCTTGTCCGGGGGGGCGATGGCCGGGGAGCTGTTTTTT

J: TRBJ1-2
size: .
D: TRBD1
V: TRBV6-5
CDR3: CASSWTGGDYGYTF
DNA: TGTGCCAGCAGCTGGACAGGGGGTGACTATGGCTACACCTTC

J: TRBJ1-5
size: .
D: .
V: TRBV28
CDR3: CASSYQGGSNQPQHF
DNA: TGTGCCAGCAGTTATCAGGGAGGAAGCAATCAGCCCCAGCATTTT

J: TRBJ1-6
size: .
D: TRBD1
V: TRBV19
CDR3: CASNPRAGGDSDFSPLHF
DNA: TGTGCCAGTAACCCAAGGGCCGGAGGGGACAGCGACTTTTCACCCCTCCACTTT

J: TRBJ2-7
size: .
D: .
V: TRBV11-2
CDR3: CASSLSRYRGSYEQYF
DNA: TGTGCCAGCAGCCTTAGTAGATACCGGGGATCCTACGAGCAGTACTTC

J: TRBJ2-2
size: .
D: TRBD1
V: TRBV3-1/TRBV3-2
CDR3: CASSPGTGYTGELFF
DNA: TGTGCCAGCAGCCCTGGGACAGGGTACACCGGGGAGCTGTTTTTT